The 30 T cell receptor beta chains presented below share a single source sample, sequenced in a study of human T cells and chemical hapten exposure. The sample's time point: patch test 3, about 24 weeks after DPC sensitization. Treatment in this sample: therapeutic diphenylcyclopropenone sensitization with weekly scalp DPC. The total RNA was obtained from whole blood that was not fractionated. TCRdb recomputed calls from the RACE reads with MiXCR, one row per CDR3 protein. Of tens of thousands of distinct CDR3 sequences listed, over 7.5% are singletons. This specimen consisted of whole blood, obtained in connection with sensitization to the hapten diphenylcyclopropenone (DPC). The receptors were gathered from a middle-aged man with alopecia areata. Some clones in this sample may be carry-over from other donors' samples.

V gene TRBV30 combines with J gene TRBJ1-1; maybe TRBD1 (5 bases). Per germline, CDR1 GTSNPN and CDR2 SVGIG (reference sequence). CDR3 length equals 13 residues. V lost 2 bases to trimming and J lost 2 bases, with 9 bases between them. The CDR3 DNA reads TGTGCCTGGAGTCGGGGGGAAAACACTGAAGCTTTCTTT. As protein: CAWSRGENTEAFF. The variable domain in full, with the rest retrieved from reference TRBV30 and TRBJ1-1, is SQTIHQWPATLVQPVGSPLSLECTVEGTSNPNLYWYRQAAGRGLQLLFYSVGIGQISSEVPQNLSASRPQDRQFILSSKKLLLSDSGFYLCAWSRGENTEAFFGQGTRLTVV.

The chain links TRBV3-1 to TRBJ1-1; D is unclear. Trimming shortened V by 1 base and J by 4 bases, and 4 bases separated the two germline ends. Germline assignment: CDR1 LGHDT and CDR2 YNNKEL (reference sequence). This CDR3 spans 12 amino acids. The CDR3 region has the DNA TGTGCCAGCAGCCAAGGGAGCACTGAAGCTTTCTTT. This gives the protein CASSQGSTEAFF.

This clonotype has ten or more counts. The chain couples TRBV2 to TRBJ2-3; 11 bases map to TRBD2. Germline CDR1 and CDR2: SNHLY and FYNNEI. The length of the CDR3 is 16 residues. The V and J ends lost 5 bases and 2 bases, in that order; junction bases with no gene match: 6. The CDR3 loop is CASSPGTSGFTDTQYF. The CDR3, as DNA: TGTGCCAGCAGTCCGGGGACTAGCGGATTCACAGATACGCAGTATTTT. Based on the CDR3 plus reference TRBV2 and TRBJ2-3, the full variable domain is EPEVTQTPSHQVTQMGQEVILRCVPISNHLYFYWYRQILGQKVEFLVSFYNNEISEKSEIFDDQFSVERPDGSNFTLKIRSTKLEDSAMYFCASSPGTSGFTDTQYFGPGTRLTVL.

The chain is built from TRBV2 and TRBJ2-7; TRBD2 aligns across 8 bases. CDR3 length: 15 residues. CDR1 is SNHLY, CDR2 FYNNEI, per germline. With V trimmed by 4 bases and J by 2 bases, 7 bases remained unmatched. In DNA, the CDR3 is TGTGCCAGCAGTGCGGGTCTAGCGGGTCCCTACGAGCAGTACTTC. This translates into CASSAGLAGPYEQYF.

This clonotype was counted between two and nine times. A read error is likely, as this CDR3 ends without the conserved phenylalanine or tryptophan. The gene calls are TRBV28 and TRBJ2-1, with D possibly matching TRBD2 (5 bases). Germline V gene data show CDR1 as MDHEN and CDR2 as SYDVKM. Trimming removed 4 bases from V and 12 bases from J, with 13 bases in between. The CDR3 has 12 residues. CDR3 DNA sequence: TGTGCCAGCAGTTCAACTAGAGAAGTGCAGTTCTTG. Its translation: CASSSTREVQFL.

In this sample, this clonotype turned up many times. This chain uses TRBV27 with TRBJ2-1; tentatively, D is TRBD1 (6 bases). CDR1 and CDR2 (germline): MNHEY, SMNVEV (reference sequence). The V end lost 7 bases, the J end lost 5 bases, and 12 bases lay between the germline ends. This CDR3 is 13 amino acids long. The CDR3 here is CASTTDSHNEQFF. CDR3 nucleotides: TGTGCCAGCACCACGGACAGCCACAATGAGCAGTTCTTC.

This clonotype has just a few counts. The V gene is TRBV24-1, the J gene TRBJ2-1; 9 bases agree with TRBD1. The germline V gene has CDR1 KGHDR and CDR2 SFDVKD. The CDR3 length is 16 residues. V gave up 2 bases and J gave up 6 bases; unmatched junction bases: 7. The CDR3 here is CATSDSDRGPSNEQFF. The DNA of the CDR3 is TGTGCCACCAGTGATTCGGACAGGGGTCCTTCCAATGAGCAGTTCTTC.

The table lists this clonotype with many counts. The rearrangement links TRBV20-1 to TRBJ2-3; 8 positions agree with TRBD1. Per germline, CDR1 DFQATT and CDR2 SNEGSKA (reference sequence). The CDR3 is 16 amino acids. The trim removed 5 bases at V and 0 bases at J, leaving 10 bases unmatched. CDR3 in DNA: TGCAGTGCTTACCCCGGACAGGGACTGAGCACAGATACGCAGTATTTT. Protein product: CSAYPGQGLSTDTQYF.

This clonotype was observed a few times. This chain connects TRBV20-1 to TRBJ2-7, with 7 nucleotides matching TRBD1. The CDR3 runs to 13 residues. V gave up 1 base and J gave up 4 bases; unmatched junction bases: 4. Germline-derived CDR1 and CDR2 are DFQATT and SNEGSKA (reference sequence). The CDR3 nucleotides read TGCAGTGCTAGAGCCGGGACAGCTTACGAGCAGTACTTC. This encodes CSARAGTAYEQYF.

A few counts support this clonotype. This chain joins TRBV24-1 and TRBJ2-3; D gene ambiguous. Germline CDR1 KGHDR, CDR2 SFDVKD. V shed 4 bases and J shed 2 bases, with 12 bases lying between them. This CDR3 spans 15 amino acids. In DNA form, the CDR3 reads TGTGCCACCAGTGACCCGGCCTTGACCACAGATACGCAGTATTTT. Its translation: CATSDPALTTDTQYF.

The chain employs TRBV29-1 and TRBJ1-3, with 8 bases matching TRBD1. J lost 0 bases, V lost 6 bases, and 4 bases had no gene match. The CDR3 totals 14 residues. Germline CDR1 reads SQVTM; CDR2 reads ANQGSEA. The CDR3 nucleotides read TGCAGCGTGACCGGACAGGGCTCTGGAAACACCATATATTTT. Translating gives CSVTGQGSGNTIYF.

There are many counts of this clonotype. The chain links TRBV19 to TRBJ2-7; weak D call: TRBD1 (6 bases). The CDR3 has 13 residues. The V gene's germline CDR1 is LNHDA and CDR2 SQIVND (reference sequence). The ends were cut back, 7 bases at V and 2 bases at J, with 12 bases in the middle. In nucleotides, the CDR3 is TGTGCCAGTACCGGGACATCCGCCTACGAGCAGTACTTC. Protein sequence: CASTGTSAYEQYF.

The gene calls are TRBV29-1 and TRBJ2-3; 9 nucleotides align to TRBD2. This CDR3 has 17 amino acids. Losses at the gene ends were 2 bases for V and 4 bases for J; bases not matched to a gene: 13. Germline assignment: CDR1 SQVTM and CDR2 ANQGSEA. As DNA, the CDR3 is TGCAGCGTTGAAAGGGGCTTAGCGGGAGTCAGCTCAGATACGCAGTATTTT. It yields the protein CSVERGLAGVSSDTQYF.

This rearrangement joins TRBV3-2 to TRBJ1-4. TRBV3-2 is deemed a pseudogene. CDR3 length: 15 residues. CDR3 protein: CASSQGKSTNEKLFF. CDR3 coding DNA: TGTGCCAGCAGCCAAGGGAAGTCCACTAATGAAAAACTGTTTTTT.

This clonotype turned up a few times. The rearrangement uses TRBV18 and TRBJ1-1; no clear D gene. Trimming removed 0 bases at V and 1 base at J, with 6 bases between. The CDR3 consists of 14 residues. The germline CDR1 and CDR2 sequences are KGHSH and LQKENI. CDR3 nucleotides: TGTGCCAGCTCACCACCGCTGGCGAACACTGAAGCTTTCTTT. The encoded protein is CASSPPLANTEAFF.

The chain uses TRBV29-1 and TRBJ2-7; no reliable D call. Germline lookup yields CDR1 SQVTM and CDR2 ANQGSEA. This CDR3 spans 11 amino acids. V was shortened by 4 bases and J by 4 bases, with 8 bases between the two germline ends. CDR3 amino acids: CSVGWRYEQYF. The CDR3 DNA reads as TGCAGCGTTGGTTGGAGATACGAGCAGTACTTC.

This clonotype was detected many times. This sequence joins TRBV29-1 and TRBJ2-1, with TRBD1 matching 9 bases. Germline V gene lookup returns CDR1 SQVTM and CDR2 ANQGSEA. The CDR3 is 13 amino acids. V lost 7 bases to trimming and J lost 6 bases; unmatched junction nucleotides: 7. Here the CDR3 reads CSGVQGAVNEQFF. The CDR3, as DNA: TGCAGCGGCGTACAGGGGGCAGTCAATGAGCAGTTCTTC.

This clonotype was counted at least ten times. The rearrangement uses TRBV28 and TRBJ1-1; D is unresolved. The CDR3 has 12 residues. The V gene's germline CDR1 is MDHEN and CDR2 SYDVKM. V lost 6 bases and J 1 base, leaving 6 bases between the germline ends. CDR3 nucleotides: TGTGCCAGCAGCATTCCGAACACTGAAGCTTTCTTT. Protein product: CASSIPNTEAFF.

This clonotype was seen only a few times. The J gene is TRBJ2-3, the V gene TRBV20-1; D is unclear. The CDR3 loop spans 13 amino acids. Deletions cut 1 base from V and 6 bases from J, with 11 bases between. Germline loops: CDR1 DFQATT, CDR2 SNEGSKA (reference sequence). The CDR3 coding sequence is TGCAGTGCTAGAGCCCATCCGCGGGATACGCAGTATTTT. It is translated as CSARAHPRDTQYF.

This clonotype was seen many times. The chain's CDR3 is CASSFGGAYQETQYF. The DNA of the CDR3 is TGTGCCAGCAGTTTCGGCGGGGCGTACCAAGAGACCCAGTACTTC. This chain uses TRBV27 with TRBJ2-5; D is possibly TRBD2 (6 bases). V gave up 3 bases and J gave up 0 bases, with 11 bases separating them. This CDR3 spans 15 amino acids. CDR1 and CDR2 from the germline V gene are MNHEY and SMNVEV (reference sequence).

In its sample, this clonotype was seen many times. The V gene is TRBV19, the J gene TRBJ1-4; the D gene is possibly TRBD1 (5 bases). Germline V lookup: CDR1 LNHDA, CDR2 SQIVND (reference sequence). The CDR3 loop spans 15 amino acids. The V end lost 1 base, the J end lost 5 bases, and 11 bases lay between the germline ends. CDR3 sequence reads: CASSIGDGGNEKLFF. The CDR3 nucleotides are TGTGCCAGTAGTATAGGGGACGGAGGGAATGAAAAACTGTTTTTT.

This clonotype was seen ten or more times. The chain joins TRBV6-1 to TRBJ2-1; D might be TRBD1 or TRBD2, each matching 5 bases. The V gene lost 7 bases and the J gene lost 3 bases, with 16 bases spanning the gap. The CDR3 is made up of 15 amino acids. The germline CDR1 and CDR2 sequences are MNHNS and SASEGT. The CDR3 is CASNPLRDGYNEQFF. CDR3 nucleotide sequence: TGTGCCAGCAACCCCCTCCGGGACGGCTACAATGAGCAGTTCTTC.

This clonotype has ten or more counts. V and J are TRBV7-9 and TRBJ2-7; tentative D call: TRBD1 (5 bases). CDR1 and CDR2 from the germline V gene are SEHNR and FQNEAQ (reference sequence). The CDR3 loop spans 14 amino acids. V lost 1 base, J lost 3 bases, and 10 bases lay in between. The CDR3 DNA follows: TGTGCCAGCAGCTTAGGTGACAGCCTCTACGAGCAGTACTTC. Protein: CASSLGDSLYEQYF.

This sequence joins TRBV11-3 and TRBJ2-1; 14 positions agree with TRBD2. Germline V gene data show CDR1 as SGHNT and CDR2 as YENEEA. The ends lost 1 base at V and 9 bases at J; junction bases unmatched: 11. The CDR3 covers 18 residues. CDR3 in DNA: TGTGCCAGCAGCTTAGTAGGGGGACTAGCGGGAGTTGCAAGTGAGCAGTTCTTC. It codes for CASSLVGGLAGVASEQFF.

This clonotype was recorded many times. CDR3 loop: CSARASSKEQYF. CDR3 DNA: TGCAGTGCTAGAGCTTCTTCCAAGGAGCAGTACTTC. The chain carries TRBV20-1 and TRBJ2-7; D is uncertain. The V end lost 1 base, the J end lost 7 bases, and 11 bases lay between the germline ends. Germline V gene sequence: CDR1 DFQATT, CDR2 SNEGSKA (reference sequence). The CDR3 spans 12 residues.

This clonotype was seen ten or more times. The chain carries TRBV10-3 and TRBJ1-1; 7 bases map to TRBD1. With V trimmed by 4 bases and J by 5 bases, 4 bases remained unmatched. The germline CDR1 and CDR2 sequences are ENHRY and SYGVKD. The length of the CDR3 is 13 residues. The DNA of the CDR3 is TGTGCCATCAGTGGTCCGACAGGGACTGAAGCTTTCTTT. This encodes CAISGPTGTEAFF.

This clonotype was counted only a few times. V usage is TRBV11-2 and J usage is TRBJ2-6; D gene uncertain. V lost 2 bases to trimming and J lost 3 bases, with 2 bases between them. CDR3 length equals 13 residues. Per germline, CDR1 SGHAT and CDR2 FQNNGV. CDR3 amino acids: CASSLYGANVLTF. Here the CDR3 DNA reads TGTGCCAGCAGCTTATATGGGGCCAACGTCCTGACTTTC.

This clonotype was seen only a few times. The CDR3: CATSVSRLAGEGKDEQFF. CDR3 nucleotide sequence: TGTGCCACCAGTGTCTCCAGACTAGCGGGAGAGGGAAAGGATGAGCAGTTCTTC. V and J are TRBV24-1 and TRBJ2-1; 12 bases agree with TRBD2. V dropped 5 bases and J dropped 8; count of bases not matched to a gene: 15. The germline V gene encodes CDR1 KGHDR and CDR2 SFDVKD. CDR3 length: 18 amino acids.

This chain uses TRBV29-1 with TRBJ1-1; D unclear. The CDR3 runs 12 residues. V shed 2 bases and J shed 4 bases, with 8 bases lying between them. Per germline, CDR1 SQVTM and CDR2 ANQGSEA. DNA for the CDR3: TGCAGCGTTGAACAGTACGGCACTGAAGCTTTCTTT. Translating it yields CSVEQYGTEAFF.

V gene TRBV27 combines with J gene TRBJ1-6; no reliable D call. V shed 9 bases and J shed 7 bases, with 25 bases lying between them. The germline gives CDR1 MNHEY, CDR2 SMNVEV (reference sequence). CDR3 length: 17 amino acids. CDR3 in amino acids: CARSGSDKFGPNSPLHF. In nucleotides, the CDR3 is TGTGCCAGGAGTGGATCCGACAAGTTTGGCCCGAATTCACCCCTCCACTTT.